Following are 16 T cell receptor beta chains from one sample sequenced in a study of T cell repertoires in cytomegalovirus infection. In TCRdb, the reads were re-called with MiXCR into one record per CDR3 protein. The profile shows about 74,000 distinct CDR3 sequences, around 28% of them singletons. These receptors are not linked to any known antigen. Sequences were derived from CD8+ T cells from cultured PBMCs, sampled from culture after CMV antigen stimulation. The source of these receptors is a human donor in good health (CMV status not recorded). Some clones in this sample may be carry-over from other donors' samples.

As to this clonotype: Since a much larger clone is just one base distant, this may be a read error. This chain connects TRBV7-8 to TRBJ1-5; no reliable D call. Germline V gene data show CDR1 as SGHVS and CDR2 as FQNEAQ. CDR3 length: 16 amino acids. The V end lost 1 base, the J end lost 0 bases, and 10 bases lay between the germline ends. The CDR3 sequence: CASSLEGVHSNQPQHF. In DNA, the CDR3 is TGTGCCAGCAGCTTAGAGGGAGTTCATAGCAATCAGCCCCAGCATTTT.

The V call is TRBV12-3 or TRBV12-4, the J call TRBJ2-2, with D hard to call. The CDR3 totals 14 residues. With 4 bases removed from V and 5 bases from J, the gap between germline ends came to 11 bases. CDR3 sequence: CASSSLGSTGELFF. The CDR3 region has the DNA TGTGCCAGCAGTTCCCTCGGAAGTACCGGGGAGCTGTTTTTT.

This clonotype has a handful of counts. CDR3 sequence (DNA): TGTGCCAGCAGCTTAGGGGGGATCTACCTAGAGACCCAGTACTTC. Translating it yields CASSLGGIYLETQYF. The gene calls are TRBV7-9 and TRBJ2-5, with D perhaps assigned TRBD1 or TRBD2 (5 bases each). Germline V gene lookup returns CDR1 SEHNR and CDR2 FQNEAQ (reference sequence). V lost 1 base, J lost 4 bases, and 13 bases lay in between. This CDR3 comprises 15 residues.

This chain links TRBV6-1 with TRBJ2-5; D is perhaps TRBD2 (6 bases). This CDR3 has 16 residues. The germline V gene has CDR1 MNHNS and CDR2 SASEGT. The ends were cut back, 2 bases at V and 0 bases at J, with 13 bases in the middle. CDR3 loop: CASSELRDSYQETQYF. The CDR3 DNA reads as TGTGCCAGCAGTGAATTGAGGGACTCTTACCAAGAGACCCAGTACTTC.

This clonotype was detected ten times or more. The chain carries TRBV28 and TRBJ1-2; 11 bases align to TRBD1. CDR1 is MDHEN, CDR2 SYDVKM, per germline. Trimming cost V 5 bases and J 4 bases; bases outside gene matches: 3. The CDR3 extends over 14 amino acids. CDR3 DNA sequence: TGTGCCAGCAGTGAGGACAGGGGGCTCTATGGCTACACCTTC. Translating it yields CASSEDRGLYGYTF.

This clonotype has a count of ten or more. The chain carries TRBV19 and TRBJ2-1; 7 bases line up with TRBD1. Germline V gives CDR1 LNHDA, CDR2 SQIVND (reference sequence). V trimming: 3 bases; J trimming: 3 bases; junction bases outside the gene matches: 5. The CDR3 runs to 15 residues. CDR3 loop: CASSMGDSNYNEQFF. The CDR3 DNA follows: TGTGCCAGTAGTATGGGGGACAGCAACTACAATGAGCAGTTCTTC.

This chain connects TRBV20-1 to TRBJ2-3; TRBD2 agrees at 9 bases. Germline V gives CDR1 DFQATT, CDR2 SNEGSKA (reference sequence). This CDR3 spans 16 amino acids. Unmatched junction bases numbered 10, after V lost 2 bases and J lost 4 bases. As DNA, the CDR3 is TGCAGTGCTAGACCCCTCCTAGCGGGATGGGCAGATACGCAGTATTTT. Translating gives CSARPLLAGWADTQYF.

A word on this clonotype: This is likely a read error, given that the CDR3 carries no conserved phenylalanine or tryptophan at its end. The chain carries TRBV7-2 and TRBJ2-1; a possible D gene is TRBD2 (5 bases). The CDR3 is 13 amino acids. V lost 0 bases and J lost 9, with 9 bases in between. The germline V gene encodes CDR1 SGHTA and CDR2 FQGNSA. The CDR3 DNA follows: TGTGCCAGCAGCTTAGCGGAGCGGTCTGAGCAGTTCCTC. Its protein product is CASSLAERSEQFL.

The gene calls are TRBV6-1 and TRBJ2-1; TRBD1 matches 7 bases. Germline CDR1 reads MNHNS; CDR2 reads SASEGT. The CDR3 length is 14 residues. The trim removed 2 bases at V and 8 bases at J, leaving 6 bases unmatched. The CDR3 DNA follows: TGTGCCAGCAGTGAACTAAGACAGGGCGATGAGCAGTTCTTC. This codes for CASSELRQGDEQFF.

This clonotype was observed a handful of times. The chain couples TRBV11-2 to TRBJ2-2; a possible D gene is TRBD2 (7 bases). Trimming stripped 6 bases from V and 6 bases from J, with 20 bases between. CDR1 is SGHAT and CDR2 is FQNNGV in the germline V gene. The CDR3 is made up of 16 amino acids. This chain's CDR3 is CASSLEGEGRAGELFF. CDR3 DNA: TGTGCCAGCAGTCTTGAGGGGGAGGGTCGGGCCGGGGAGCTGTTTTTT. Using reference TRBV11-2 and TRBJ2-2 for the parts outside the CDR3, the full variable domain is EAGVAQSPRYKIIEKRQSVAFWCNPISGHATLYWYQQILGQGPKLLIQFQNNGVVDDSQLPKDRFSAERLKGVDSTLKIQPAKLEDSAVYLCASSLEGEGRAGELFFGEGSRLTVL.

This clonotype was detected a few times. The chain combines TRBV7-9 with TRBJ1-1; 7 nucleotides match TRBD1. This CDR3 contains 15 residues. The junction had 7 bases not matched to a gene; V was cut back by 5 bases and J by 1 base. The germline V gene encodes CDR1 SEHNR and CDR2 FQNEAQ (reference sequence). The chain's CDR3 is CASSASGTENTEAFF. Written as DNA, the CDR3 is TGTGCCAGCAGCGCCTCCGGGACAGAGAACACTGAAGCTTTCTTT.

The CDR3 loop reads CASSLYRAGDNEKLFF. CDR3 sequence (DNA): TGTGCCAGCAGCTTATACAGGGCAGGAGATAATGAAAAACTGTTTTTT. The chain links TRBV7-9 to TRBJ1-4, with a weak D call TRBD1 (6 bases). V lost 2 bases and J lost 4, with 14 bases in between. CDR1 and CDR2 (germline): SEHNR, FQNEAQ (reference sequence). The CDR3 length is 16 residues.

This chain joins TRBV12-3 or TRBV12-4 and TRBJ2-7; D is ambiguous. V lost 3 bases and J 2 bases, leaving 8 bases between the germline ends. The CDR3 consists of 13 residues. CDR3 sequence (DNA): TGTGCCAGCAGTTTTACGGCACCCTACGAGCAGTACTTC. This gives the protein CASSFTAPYEQYF.

The chain couples TRBV20-1 to TRBJ1-2, with 7 bases matching TRBD1. CDR1 and CDR2 from the germline V gene are DFQATT and SNEGSKA (reference sequence). The CDR3 extends over 17 amino acids. V gave up 6 bases and J gave up 2 bases; unmatched junction bases: 18. The CDR3 coding sequence is TGCAGTGCAAAAGCCCGGGACAGTGACCCGGTGAACTATGGCTACACCTTC. It encodes CSAKARDSDPVNYGYTF.

This clonotype appeared a few times. The chain links TRBV29-1 to TRBJ2-7; 7 nucleotides match TRBD1. Germline V gives CDR1 SQVTM, CDR2 ANQGSEA. The CDR3 is made up of 15 amino acids. With 0 bases clipped from V and 0 bases from J, the junction kept 5 bases outside the gene matches. CDR3 sequence (DNA): TGCAGCGTTGAAGATCCCCGGGACAGCTCCTACGAGCAGTACTTC. Translating gives CSVEDPRDSSYEQYF.

The chain recombines TRBV27 with TRBJ2-1, with 7 bases lining up with TRBD2. The CDR3 contains 14 residues. Per the germline V gene, CDR1 is MNHEY and CDR2 is SMNVEV (reference sequence). With 4 bases clipped from V and 7 bases from J, the junction kept 7 bases outside the gene matches. The CDR3 is CASSWAGALNEQFF. The CDR3 DNA is TGTGCCAGCAGTTGGGCGGGAGCCCTAAATGAGCAGTTCTTC.